These 14 T cell receptor beta chains were sequenced from one sample in a study of CD4 and CD8 cells across lung adenocarcinoma regions. One entry per CDR3 protein results from TCRdb running MiXCR on the PCR reads. The sample holds around 10,000 distinct CDR3 sequences, roughly 49% seen once. Sequenced input: CD8+ T cells from the margin of a lung tumor. All receptors derive from a male donor with lung adenocarcinoma. The CD4 and CD8 labels of this study may be unreliable.

Notes on this clonotype: The CDR3 does not close with the conserved phenylalanine or tryptophan, likely indicating a read error. J is TRBJ2-1 and V is TRBV5-5; TRBD2 agrees at 10 bases. This CDR3 is built from 15 residues. With V trimmed by 4 bases and J by 7 bases, 8 bases remained unmatched. Per the germline V gene, CDR1 is SGHKS and CDR2 is YYEKEE (reference sequence). The CDR3 bases are TGTGCCAGCAGCCCAATAAGCGGGGGGGGTAATGAGCAGTTCGTC. As protein: CASSPISGGGNEQFV.

This clonotype is labeled as large. The chain carries TRBV6-5 and TRBJ2-1, with TRBD1 as a possible D gene (6 bases). The V end was cut by 8 bases, the J end by 12 bases, with 20 bases between. Germline CDR1 reads MNHEY; CDR2 reads SVGAGI. The CDR3 has 13 residues. The CDR3 is CASSRDTPHLQFF. The CDR3 nucleotides are TGTGCCAGCTCCCGGGACACCCCCCATTTGCAGTTCTTC.

The genes are TRBV12-3 or TRBV12-4 and TRBJ2-1; 7 bases fit TRBD2. V lost 7 bases and J lost 2; bases outside the gene matches: 8. The CDR3 totals 15 residues. CDR3 sequence (DNA): TGTGCCAGCACTCTGGGGGGGGGGGCCTACAATGAGCAGTTCTTC. Translation gives CASTLGGGAYNEQFF.

Comment on this clonotype: A read error may account for a junction end that differs from germline. J is TRBJ2-3 and V is TRBV10-3; D is possibly TRBD1 (6 bases). Germline V lookup: CDR1 ENHRY, CDR2 SYGVKD. This CDR3 has 14 residues. In DNA, the CDR3 is TGTGCGGGGCATGGGGGCCCGAACCCAGATACGCAGTATTTC. Protein: CAGHGGPNPDTQYF.

In its sample, this clonotype is medium-sized. The chain uses TRBV6-6 and TRBJ2-7; 8 nucleotides align to TRBD2. Germline assignment: CDR1 MNHNY and CDR2 SVGAGI (reference sequence). V lost 4 bases to trimming and J lost 2 bases; unmatched junction nucleotides: 4. CDR3 size: 14 residues. For the CDR3, the DNA is TGTGCCAGCAGTTCGCGGGGACTAGCCTACGAGCAGTACTTC. Its protein is CASSSRGLAYEQYF.

This clonotype is labeled medium-sized. V is TRBV6-5 and J is TRBJ2-1, with TRBD2 identical over 11 bases. The CDR3 consists of 15 residues. The germline CDR1 and CDR2 sequences are MNHEY and SVGAGI. The junction had 7 bases not matched to a gene; V was cut back by 6 bases and J by 6 bases. In DNA, the CDR3 is TGTGCCAGCAGATTCTCCGGGACTAGCGGCAATGAGCAGTTCTTC. Its translation is CASRFSGTSGNEQFF.

The rearrangement joins TRBV10-3 to TRBJ2-2, with unresolved D. V was shortened by 10 bases and J by 4 bases, with 13 bases between the two germline ends. The CDR3 totals 13 residues. Germline-derived CDR1 and CDR2 are ENHRY and SYGVKD. CDR3 loop: CATRGSGTGELFF. In DNA form, the CDR3 reads TGTGCCACTCGAGGTAGTGGCACCGGGGAGCTGTTTTTT.

Notes on this clonotype: One junction end does not reproduce the germline sequence, and a read error may be involved. The chain links TRBV7-7 to TRBJ2-3, with a possible D match to TRBD1 (6 bases). CDR1 and CDR2 (germline): SSHAT, FNYEAQ (reference sequence). This CDR3 is built from 13 residues. The CDR3 sequence is CASSLEQGDTQYF. CDR3 sequence (DNA): TGTGCTAGCAGCTTAGAACAGGGAGATACGCAGTATTTT.

This clonotype came up once. The V and J genes are TRBV10-1 and TRBJ2-1; possibly TRBD2 for D (5 bases). Looked up from germline, CDR1 is WNHNN and CDR2 is SYGVQD (reference sequence). CDR3 length: 15 amino acids. Trimming left V 8 bases short and J 7 bases short, with 21 bases between. Here the CDR3 DNA reads TGCGCCAGCTCAAGTGAACCTGCGGGCTCAAATGAGCAGTTCTTC. It specifies CASSSEPAGSNEQFF.

This chain uses TRBV7-2 with TRBJ1-5; TRBD1 might be the D (5 bases). V was trimmed by 0 bases and J by 1 base, leaving 19 bases between them. Germline loops: CDR1 SGHTA, CDR2 FQGNSA. The CDR3 is made up of 19 amino acids. In DNA form, the CDR3 reads TGTGCCAGCAGCTTAGCGGGTGGGTGGGGGGGTGAGAGCAATCAGCCCCAGCATTTT. As protein: CASSLAGGWGGESNQPQHF.

This chain connects TRBV27 to TRBJ2-1, with TRBD1 as a possible D gene (6 bases). The last part of the DNA fits TRBJ2-7 better; the J call may be wrong. The CDR3 runs 17 residues. Germline CDR1 and CDR2: MNHEY and SMNVEV (reference sequence). The CDR3 DNA reads as TGTGCCAGCAGCCTCTCGCCCGGACAGCGAAGCTCCTACGAGCAGTACTTC. As protein: CASSLSPGQRSSYEQYF.

This sequence joins TRBV6-1 and TRBJ1-6, with TRBD1 identical over 7 bases. Germline values: CDR1 MNHNS, CDR2 SASEGT. With V trimmed by 6 bases and J by 7 bases, 3 bases remained unmatched. This CDR3 has 13 residues. CDR3 DNA: TGTGCCAGCAGCACGGACAGGAATTCACCCCTCCACTTT. This codes for CASSTDRNSPLHF.

This clonotype was observed a few times. The V and J genes are TRBV7-2 and TRBJ2-1; TRBD2 aligns across 11 bases. CDR1 and CDR2 (germline): SGHTA, FQGNSA. The V segment lost 1 base and the J segment 10 bases; nucleotides outside the gene matches: 9. This CDR3 spans 16 amino acids. CDR3 DNA: TGTGCCAGCAGCTTAGGGGGGGGGCTAGCGGGAGGCGAGCAGTTCTTC. Amino acids: CASSLGGGLAGGEQFF.

The chain links TRBV28 to TRBJ2-3; 8 bases line up with TRBD1. The trim removed 8 bases at V and 4 bases at J, leaving 14 bases unmatched. The germline V gene has CDR1 MDHEN and CDR2 SYDVKM. This CDR3 is 16 amino acids long. The CDR3 DNA reads TGTGCCAGCCTCAAACAGGGGGGCGGAGGCCCAGATACGCAGTATTTT. Translating it yields CASLKQGGGGPDTQYF.